One sample yielded the 3 T cell receptor beta chains listed below, sequenced in a study of T-cell reconstitution after alpha-beta-depleted transplantation in children. A library of TCRbeta sequences, prepared with unique molecular identifiers, was generated. TCRdb analysed the PCR reads with MiXCR anew, one entry per CDR3 protein. The data hold fewer than 550,000 distinct CDR3 sequences, with roughly 10% observed a single time. The sample in question was PBMCs from the stem cell graft donor, obtained from the stem cell graft. These receptors were collected from a human donor who donated a stem cell graft to a child with acute myeloid leukemia.

The chain joins TRBV29-1 to TRBJ1-3; maybe TRBD1 (6 bases). Germline lookup yields CDR1 SQVTM and CDR2 ANQGSEA. With 8 bases removed from V and 4 bases from J, the gap between germline ends came to 12 bases. The CDR3 length is 12 residues. CDR3 DNA: TGCAGCTCACAGGGTATGGGAAACACCATATATTTT. Amino acid sequence: CSSQGMGNTIYF.

This clonotype was picked up a small number of times. V and J are TRBV7-2 and TRBJ2-2; 7 bases map to TRBD2. This CDR3 has 16 residues. CDR1 SGHTA and CDR2 FQGNSA come from the germline V gene. With 5 bases clipped from V and 5 bases from J, the junction kept 11 bases outside the gene matches. The CDR3 DNA follows: TGTGCCAGCAGCGGCGGGGGTATAGGTGCTACCGGGGAGCTGTTTTTT. It yields the protein CASSGGGIGATGELFF.

Comment on this clonotype: A read error may be the cause here, since a much bigger clone is one base away. V is TRBV5-1 and J is TRBJ2-5; 7 bases fit TRBD1. This CDR3 is built from 14 residues. The V and J ends lost 4 bases and 4 bases, in that order; junction bases with no gene match: 7. From germline, CDR1 is SGHRS and CDR2 YFSETQ. CDR3: CASSHGTVLETQYF. The DNA of the CDR3 is TGCGCCAGCAGCCACGGGACAGTCCTAGAGACCCAGTACTTC.